These T cell receptor beta chains were read from a single sample in a study of Tregs in tolerant kidney transplant recipients. Data came from immunoSEQ multiplex PCR; TCRdb stores just in-frame clones and leaves some out. The table lists some 21,000 clones, 65% to 85% of them singletons. The source material was CD8+ T cells from blood (PBMCs), sampled 6 months after the transplant. Every receptor here comes from a human patient who received a combined kidney and bone marrow transplant. Some T cells may have originated in the graft donor. The CDR3 runs from the conserved cysteine through the conserved F or W. A D gene is named only where the DNA matches it firmly. Only some rows state a clone size, as once, few, many or a class for expanded clones.

D gene,clone size,V gene,J gene,CDR3 DNA,CDR3 protein
TRBD1,-,TRBV11-2,TRBJ1-1,TGTGCCAGCAGCTCCCGACAGGGGGTCACTGAAGCTTTCTTT,CASSSRQGVTEAFF
-,-,TRBV15,TRBJ2-2,TGTGCCACCAGCAGAGATCCCCAGGGTAGGGATACCGGGGAGCTGTTTTTT,CATSRDPQGRDTGELFF
TRBD2,-,TRBV6-6,TRBJ2-3,TGTGCCAGCAGTTCCATAGCGGGGGAGTACACAGATACGCAGTATTTT,CASSSIAGEYTDTQYF
TRBD1,-,TRBV4-1,TRBJ1-6,TGCGCCAGCAGCCAAGAAAACAGGGGGACCTATAATTCACCCCTCCACTTT,CASSQENRGTYNSPLHF
TRBD1,-,TRBV7-3,TRBJ2-3,TGTGCCAGCAGCTTAGGACAGGGAAGCACAGATACGCAGTATTTT,CASSLGQGSTDTQYF
TRBD1,-,TRBV4-1,TRBJ2-7,TGCGCCAGCAGCCAAGAAGGGGGCCCCACCTACGAGCAGTACTTC,CASSQEGGPTYEQYF
-,-,TRBV29-1,TRBJ2-3,TGCAGCGTTGAGGTCGAGGGTAACACAGATACGCAGTATTTT,CSVEVEGNTDTQYF
-,-,TRBV5-5,TRBJ2-7,TGTGCCAGCAGCTTGGGACAGTTCTCTTGGGAGCAGTACTTC,CASSLGQFSWEQYF
-,once,TRBV27,TRBJ1-6,TGTGCCAGCAGTTTATCATCAGGGACACCCCTCCACTTT,CASSLSSGTPLHF
TRBD1,-,TRBV6-6,TRBJ2-7,TGTGCCAGCAGTGCGACAGGGTTCGAGCAGTACTTC,CASSATGFEQYF
TRBD1,-,TRBV7-7,TRBJ1-1,TGTGCCAGCAGCCCCGGGACAGGGCGGAGGGCTTTCTTT,CASSPGTGRRAFF
TRBD2,-,TRBV4-3,TRBJ2-7,TGCGCCAGCAGCTCTTCAGTAGCGGGGTCGGGGGAGCAGTACTTC,CASSSSVAGSGEQYF
TRBD1,-,TRBV16,TRBJ1-5,TGTGCCAGCAGTTGGACAGGGGCTGGAAATCAGCCCCAGCATTTT,CASSWTGAGNQPQHF
TRBD2,few,TRBV4-2,TRBJ2-7,TGTGCCAGCAGCCAAGATGCGGTAGCGGGAGTGTACGAGCAGTACTTC,CASSQDAVAGVYEQYF
-,-,TRBV2,TRBJ2-5,TGTGCCAGCAGTGATTGGGACTGGAACGGGACCCAGTACTTC,CASSDWDWNGTQYF
-,-,TRBV6-5,TRBJ2-7,TGTGCCCTCCTCAGGGGCTCCTACGAGCAGTACTTC,CALLRGSYEQYF
-,few,TRBV9,TRBJ2-5,TGTGCCAGCAGCGTAGGGAGTTTCTATGAGAAAGAGACCCAGTACTTC,CASSVGSFYEKETQYF
TRBD2,-,TRBV4-2,TRBJ2-5,TGTGCCAGCAGCACGGGGGGGGCAGGGGACACGTCGAGAGAGACCCAGTACTTC,CASSTGGAGDTSRETQYF
TRBD1,-,TRBV2,TRBJ1-2,TGTGCCAGCAGTGAGTGGGACAGGGACGGCTACACCTTC,CASSEWDRDGYTF
TRBD1,-,TRBV9,TRBJ1-2,TGTGCCAGCAGCGTAGGGGACAGGCCAAGGGGATATGGCTACACCTTC,CASSVGDRPRGYGYTF
-,-,TRBV11-2,TRBJ1-1,TGTGCCAGCAGCTTAGGTTTCAAGAACACTGAAGCTTTCTTT,CASSLGFKNTEAFF
-,medium-sized,TRBV7-9,TRBJ1-2,TGTGCCAGCAGCTTAGACCAGGGGTCCTATGGCTACACCTTC,CASSLDQGSYGYTF
TRBD2,-,TRBV29-1,TRBJ2-1,TGCAGTTTAGCGGGGGGAACCTCCTACAATGAGCAGTTCTTC,CSLAGGTSYNEQFF
TRBD1,-,TRBV4-3,TRBJ2-2,TGCGCCAGCAGCCAAGAGATGGCCGGGACAGCGAACACCGGGGAGCTGTTTTTT,CASSQEMAGTANTGELFF
-,-,TRBV4-1,TRBJ2-2,TGCGCCAGCAGCCAAGCCCCAGGGGGAGGAGGCACCGGGGGGCTGTTTTTT,CASSQAPGGGGTGGLFF
-,-,TRBV6-5,TRBJ2-7,TGTGCCAGCAGTTACTCTAGTCCGCTGGCCTACGAGCAGTACTTC,CASSYSSPLAYEQYF
TRBD2,-,TRBV11-1,TRBJ2-6,TGTGCCAGCAGCTTAGGGACTAGCGAGACCTCCGGGGCCAACGTCCTGACTTTC,CASSLGTSETSGANVLTF
-,-,TRBV28,TRBJ1-5,TGTGCCAGCACCCAGGGCACTAGCAATCAGCCCCAGCATTTT,CASTQGTSNQPQHF
TRBD1,-,TRBV10-3,TRBJ1-1,TGTGCCATCAGCAACAGGGGGCCCACTGAAGCTTTCTTT,CAISNRGPTEAFF
-,-,TRBV4-1,TRBJ2-6,TGCGCCAGCAGCCCCAAAGAGGGTTCTGGGGCCAACGTCCTGACTTTC,CASSPKEGSGANVLTF
-,once,TRBV6-6,TRBJ1-5,TGTGCCAGCAGTTCGTACAGGGCCCTTAATCAGCCCCAGCATTTT,CASSSYRALNQPQHF
TRBD1,few,TRBV7-9,TRBJ1-6,TGTGCCAGCAGCCCGACAGGGCCTGGTGATTCACCCCTCCACTTT,CASSPTGPGDSPLHF
-,once,TRBV4-1,TRBJ2-3,TGCGCCAGCAGCCAAGATTCCGCCCCCAATACTCCGGGCGGGACAGATACGCAGTATTTT,CASSQDSAPNTPGGTDTQYF
TRBD2,-,TRBV10-3,TRBJ2-1,TGTGCCACCCGACGTTGGCGGGAGAGAGGTAGCTCCTACAATGAGCAGTTCTTC,CATRRWRERGSSYNEQFF
TRBD2,-,TRBV9,TRBJ2-1,TGTGCCAGCAGCGTAGAGGGGCTAGCGGGGTACAATGAGCAGTTCTTC,CASSVEGLAGYNEQFF
-,-,TRBV5-8,TRBJ2-7,TGTGCCAGCAGCTTGTATAACGAGCAGTACTTC,CASSLYNEQYF
-,once,TRBV5-1,TRBJ2-7,TGCGCCAGCAGCTGGGCATGGAGGCCGGGAACCTACGAGCAGTACTTC,CASSWAWRPGTYEQYF
-,-,TRBV5-6,TRBJ2-5,TGTGCCAGCACTTTGGGAGGCTGGGAGACCCAGTACTTC,CASTLGGWETQYF
-,few,TRBV19,TRBJ2-7,TGTGCCAGTAGTATTTCTGCCGGGAGCGAGCAGTACTTC,CASSISAGSEQYF
-,-,TRBV4-3,TRBJ2-2,TGCGCCAGCAGCTACGGGAGAGCTACCGGGGAGCTGTTTTTT,CASSYGRATGELFF
TRBD1,-,TRBV2,TRBJ1-2,TGTGCCAGCAGTGAACCACACCAGGGGACAGGGGCAGGGTACTATGGCTACACCTTC,CASSEPHQGTGAGYYGYTF
TRBD1,once,TRBV5-6,TRBJ2-2,TGTGCCAGCAGCTTGTTTCGGGGACAGATATCCGGGGAGCTGTTTTTT,CASSLFRGQISGELFF
TRBD2,-,TRBV10-3,TRBJ2-7,TGTGCCATCAGTGAGTTGGGGGGGGGAGGCGAGCAGTACTTC,CAISELGGGGEQYF
TRBD2,once,TRBV15,TRBJ2-3,TGTGCCACCAGCGGCGGACTAGGCACAGATACGCAGTATTTT,CATSGGLGTDTQYF
-,-,TRBV9,TRBJ1-1,TGTGCCAGCAGCGTAGGAAGGGGGTACGACACTGAAGCTTTCTTT,CASSVGRGYDTEAFF
-,-,TRBV7-3,TRBJ1-1,TGTGCCAGCAGCCCACAGACAGGCAAGAACACTGAAGCTTTCTTT,CASSPQTGKNTEAFF
-,-,TRBV7-6,TRBJ2-1,TGTGCCAGCAGCTTCCTAGCTGGAGAGGGGGTTGAGCAGTTCTTC,CASSFLAGEGVEQFF
-,-,TRBV18,TRBJ2-5,TGTGCCAGCTCACCATTGATGTCGACAGGAGAGACCCAGTACTTC,CASSPLMSTGETQYF
TRBD1,-,TRBV9,TRBJ1-1,TGTGCCAGCAGCCCAAGGACAGGGCTGAACACTGAAGCTTTCTTT,CASSPRTGLNTEAFF
TRBD2,-,TRBV7-9,TRBJ2-7,TGTGCCAGCAGCGAGCGCGTGGTAGCGGGGGGCTACGAGCAGTACTTC,CASSERVVAGGYEQYF
TRBD1,once,TRBV6-4,TRBJ2-3,TGTGCCAGCTCCAGGACAGGGGGCACAGATACGCAGTATTTT,CASSRTGGTDTQYF
TRBD2,once,TRBV7-2,TRBJ2-3,TGTGCCAGCAGCTTACTAGCGGGGCTTAGCACAGATACGCAGTATTTT,CASSLLAGLSTDTQYF
TRBD2,-,TRBV19,TRBJ2-1,TGTGCCAGTACCCTAGCGGGAGGCCTCAATGAGCAGTTCTTC,CASTLAGGLNEQFF